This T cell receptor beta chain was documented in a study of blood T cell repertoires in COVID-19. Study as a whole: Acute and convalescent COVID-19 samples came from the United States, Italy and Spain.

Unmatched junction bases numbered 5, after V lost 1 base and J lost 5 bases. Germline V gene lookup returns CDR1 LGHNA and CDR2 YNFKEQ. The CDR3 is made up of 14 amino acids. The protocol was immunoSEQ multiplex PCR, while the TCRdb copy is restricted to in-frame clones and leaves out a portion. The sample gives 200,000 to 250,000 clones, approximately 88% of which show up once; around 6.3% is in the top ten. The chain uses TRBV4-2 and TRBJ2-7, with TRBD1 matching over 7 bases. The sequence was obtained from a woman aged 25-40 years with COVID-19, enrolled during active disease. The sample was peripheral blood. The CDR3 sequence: CASSQVNRGNEQYF. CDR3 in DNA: TGTGCCAGCAGCCAAGTTAACAGGGGCAACGAGCAGTACTTC.